The TCR beta chain under discussion was sequenced for a study of cytomegalovirus exposure and HLA in healthy donors. The study's findings and limits: With further analysis later on, most CMV-associated TCR beta chains appeared HLA-restricted.

The study ran its PCR with 60 Vbeta and 13 Jbeta primers. Sequencing used immunoSEQ multiplex PCR; TCRdb keeps in-frame clones, though not all of them. The profile shows about 130,000 clones, roughly 78% of them singletons. Note on this clone: Antigen unknown.

The sample taken for sequencing was PBMCs. The receptor's source is a middle-aged man in good health and CMV-seronegative.

The CDR3 nucleotides read TGTGCCAGCAGTTTAAGGGGGCGCTCCGTCTGGCCCCAGCATTTT. This encodes CASSLRGRSVWPQHF. V is TRBV27 and J is TRBJ1-5; 7 nucleotides agree with TRBD1. Germline CDR1 and CDR2: MNHEY and SMNVEV (reference sequence). V shed 2 bases and J 9 bases; nucleotides not matched to a gene: 10. The CDR3 loop spans 15 amino acids.